This T cell receptor beta chain comes out of a study of shared clonotypes between healthy human individuals. CD45RO-negative, CCR7-selected cells formed the naive CD8 fraction, which excluded terminally differentiated effector memory CD45RA+ cells. Healthy HIV-negative adults without recent acute infections or vaccinations served as donors. Within Nashville, Tennessee resided all donors, each a Caucasian adult. Study-level points and caveats: Among donors, the sharing of clonotypes was expected to be influenced by sequencing depth. Naive subsets generally exceeded memory subsets in estimated richness.

Germline V gives CDR1 SGHVS, CDR2 FNYEAQ. V lost 5 bases, J lost 2 bases, and 6 bases stayed unmatched. This CDR3 contains 15 residues. Assay: immunoSEQ multiplex PCR; the TCRdb copy retains only in-frame clones and omits some. The data show around 560,000 clones, approximately 96% seen once. Regarding this clone: The antigen is undetermined.

The source is a woman aged 25 to 39 in good health. The sequenced material came from naive CD8+ T cells sorted from blood. V gene TRBV7-6 combines with J gene TRBJ1-3, with 7 positions matching TRBD1. The CDR3 here is CASSRNDRAGNTIYF. The CDR3 region has the DNA TGTGCCAGCAGCCGAAATGACAGGGCTGGAAACACCATATATTTT.